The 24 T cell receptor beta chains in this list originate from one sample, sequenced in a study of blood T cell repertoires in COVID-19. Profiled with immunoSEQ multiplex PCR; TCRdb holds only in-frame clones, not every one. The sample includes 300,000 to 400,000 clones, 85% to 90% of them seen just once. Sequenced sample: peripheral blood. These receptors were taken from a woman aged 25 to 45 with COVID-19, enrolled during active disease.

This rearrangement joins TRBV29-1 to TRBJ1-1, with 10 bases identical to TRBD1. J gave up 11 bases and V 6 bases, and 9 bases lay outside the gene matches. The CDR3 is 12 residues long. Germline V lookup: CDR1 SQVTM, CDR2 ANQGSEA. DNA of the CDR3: TGCAGCGTCAGACAGGGGGCGATTGGGGCTTTCTTT. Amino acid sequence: CSVRQGAIGAFF.

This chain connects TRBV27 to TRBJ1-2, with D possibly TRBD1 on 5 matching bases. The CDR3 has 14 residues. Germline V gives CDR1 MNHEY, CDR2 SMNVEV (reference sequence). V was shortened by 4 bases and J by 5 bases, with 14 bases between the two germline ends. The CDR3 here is CASSYGREGYGYTF. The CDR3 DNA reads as TGTGCCAGCAGTTACGGCAGGGAAGGGTATGGCTACACCTTC.

This CDR3 reads CAIERGNGEQFF. CDR3 sequence (DNA): TGTGCCATAGAACGAGGGAATGGTGAGCAGTTCTTC. This chain links TRBV10-3 with TRBJ2-1; D possibly corresponds to TRBD2 (5 bases). CDR3 size: 12 residues. The germline CDR1 and CDR2 sequences are ENHRY and SYGVKD. V was clipped by 9 bases and J by 9 bases, with 15 bases between them.

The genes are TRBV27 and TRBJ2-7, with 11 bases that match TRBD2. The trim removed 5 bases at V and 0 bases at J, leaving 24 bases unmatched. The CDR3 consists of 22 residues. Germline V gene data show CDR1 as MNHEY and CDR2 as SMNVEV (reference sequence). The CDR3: CASSPHLRRSLAGGTGSYEQYF. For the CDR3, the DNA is TGTGCCAGCAGTCCACATTTACGTAGGAGTCTAGCGGGAGGTACGGGCTCCTACGAGCAGTACTTC.

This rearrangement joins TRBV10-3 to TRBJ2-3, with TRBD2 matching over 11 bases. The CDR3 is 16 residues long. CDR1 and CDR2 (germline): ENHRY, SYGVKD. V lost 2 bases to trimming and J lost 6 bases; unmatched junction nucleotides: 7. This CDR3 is CAISEGSGRGKDTQYF. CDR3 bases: TGTGCCATCAGTGAGGGTAGCGGGAGGGGCAAGGATACGCAGTATTTT.

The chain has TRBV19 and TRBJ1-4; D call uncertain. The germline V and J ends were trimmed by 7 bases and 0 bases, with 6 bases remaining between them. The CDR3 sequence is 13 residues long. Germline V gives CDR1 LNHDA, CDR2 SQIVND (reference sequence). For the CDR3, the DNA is TGTGCCAGTACCACTGCAACTAATGAAAAACTGTTTTTT. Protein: CASTTATNEKLFF.

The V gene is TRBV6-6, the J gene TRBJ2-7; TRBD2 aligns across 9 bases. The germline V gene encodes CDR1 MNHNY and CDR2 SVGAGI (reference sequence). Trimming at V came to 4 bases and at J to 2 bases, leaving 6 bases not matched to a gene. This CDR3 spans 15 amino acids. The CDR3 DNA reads TGTGCCAGCAGTTGGCTAGCGGGACCCGCCTACGAGCAGTACTTC. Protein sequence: CASSWLAGPAYEQYF.

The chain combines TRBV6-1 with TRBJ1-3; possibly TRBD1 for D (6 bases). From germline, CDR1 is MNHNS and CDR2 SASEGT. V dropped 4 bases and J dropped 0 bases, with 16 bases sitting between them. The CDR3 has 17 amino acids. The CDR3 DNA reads TGTGCCAGCAGTGCTACCTACACAGGGAGCTCTGGAAACACCATATATTTT. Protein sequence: CASSATYTGSSGNTIYF.

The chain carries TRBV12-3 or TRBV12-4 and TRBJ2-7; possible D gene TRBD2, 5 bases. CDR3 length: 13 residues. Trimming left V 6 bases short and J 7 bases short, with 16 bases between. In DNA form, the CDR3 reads TGTGCCAGCAGCCCAGGCCCCACGGGGGAGCAGTACTTC. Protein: CASSPGPTGEQYF.

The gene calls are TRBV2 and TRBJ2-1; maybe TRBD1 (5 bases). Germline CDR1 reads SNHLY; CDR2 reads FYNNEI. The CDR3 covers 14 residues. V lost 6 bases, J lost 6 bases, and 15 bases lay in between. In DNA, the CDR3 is TGTGCCAGCAGGGTCCAGGGCGGTATCAATGAGCAGTTCTTC. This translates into CASRVQGGINEQFF.

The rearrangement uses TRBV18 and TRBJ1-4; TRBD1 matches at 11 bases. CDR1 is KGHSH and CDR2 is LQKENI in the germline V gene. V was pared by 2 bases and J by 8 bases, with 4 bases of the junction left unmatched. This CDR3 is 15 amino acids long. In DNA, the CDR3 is TGTGCCAGCTCACCAGGGACAGGGGGTCGCGAAAAACTGTTTTTT. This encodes CASSPGTGGREKLFF.

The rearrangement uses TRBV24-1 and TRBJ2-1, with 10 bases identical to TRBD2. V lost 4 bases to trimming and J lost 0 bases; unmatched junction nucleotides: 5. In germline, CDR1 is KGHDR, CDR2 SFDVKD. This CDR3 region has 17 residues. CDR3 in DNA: TGTGCCACCAGTGAGGCCTCTAGCGGGAGCTCCTACAATGAGCAGTTCTTC. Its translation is CATSEASSGSSYNEQFF.

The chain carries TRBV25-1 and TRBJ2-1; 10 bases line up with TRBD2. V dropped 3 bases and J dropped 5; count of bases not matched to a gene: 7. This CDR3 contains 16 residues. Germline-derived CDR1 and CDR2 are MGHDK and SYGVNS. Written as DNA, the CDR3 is TGTGCCAGCAGTGATCTTTGGCTAGCGGGGGACAATGAGCAGTTCTTC. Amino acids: CASSDLWLAGDNEQFF.

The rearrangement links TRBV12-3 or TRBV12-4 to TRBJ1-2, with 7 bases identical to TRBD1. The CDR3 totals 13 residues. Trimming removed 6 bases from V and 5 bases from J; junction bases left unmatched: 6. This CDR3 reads CASREGGRYGYTF. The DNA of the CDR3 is TGTGCCAGCAGGGAAGGGGGCCGATATGGCTACACCTTC.

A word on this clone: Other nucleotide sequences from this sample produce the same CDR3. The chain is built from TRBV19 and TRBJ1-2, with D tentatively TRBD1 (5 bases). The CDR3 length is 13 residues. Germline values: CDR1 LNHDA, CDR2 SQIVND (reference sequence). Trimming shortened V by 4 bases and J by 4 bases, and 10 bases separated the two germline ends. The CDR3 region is CASSRDRIYGYTF. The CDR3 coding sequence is TGTGCCAGTAGTAGAGACAGAATCTATGGCTACACCTTC.

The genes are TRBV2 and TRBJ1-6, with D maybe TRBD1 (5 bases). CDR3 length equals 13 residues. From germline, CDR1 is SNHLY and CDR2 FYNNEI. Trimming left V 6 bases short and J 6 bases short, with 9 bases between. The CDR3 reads CASRRGLNSPLHF. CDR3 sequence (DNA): TGTGCCAGCAGGAGGGGACTTAATTCACCCCTCCACTTT.

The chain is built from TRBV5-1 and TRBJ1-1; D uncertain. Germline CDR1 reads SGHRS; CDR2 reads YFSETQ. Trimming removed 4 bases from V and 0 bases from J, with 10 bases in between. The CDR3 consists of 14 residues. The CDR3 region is CASSTDNMNTEAFF. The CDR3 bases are TGCGCCAGCAGCACCGACAACATGAACACTGAAGCTTTCTTT.

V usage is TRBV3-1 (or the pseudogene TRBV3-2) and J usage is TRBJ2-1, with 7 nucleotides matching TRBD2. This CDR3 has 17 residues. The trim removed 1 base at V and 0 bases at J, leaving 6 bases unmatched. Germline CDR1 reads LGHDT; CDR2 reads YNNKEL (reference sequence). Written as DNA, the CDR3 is TGTGCCAGCAGCCAAGGGAATAGCGGGTTCTCCTACAATGAGCAGTTCTTC. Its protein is CASSQGNSGFSYNEQFF.

This CDR3 reads CASSLRSIYGYTF. The CDR3 DNA sequence: TGTGCCAGCAGTTTGCGGTCAATCTATGGCTACACCTTC. The chain carries TRBV28 and TRBJ1-2; D is uncertain. The CDR3 is 13 amino acids. Germline V gene sequence: CDR1 MDHEN, CDR2 SYDVKM. V gave up 3 bases and J gave up 4 bases, with 9 bases separating them.

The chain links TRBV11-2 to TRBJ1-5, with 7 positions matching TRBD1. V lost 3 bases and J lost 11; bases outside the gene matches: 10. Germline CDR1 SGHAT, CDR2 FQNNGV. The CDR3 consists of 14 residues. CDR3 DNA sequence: TGTGCCAGCAGCTTGACAGGGAGGCAATCGGCCCAGCATTTT. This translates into CASSLTGRQSAQHF.

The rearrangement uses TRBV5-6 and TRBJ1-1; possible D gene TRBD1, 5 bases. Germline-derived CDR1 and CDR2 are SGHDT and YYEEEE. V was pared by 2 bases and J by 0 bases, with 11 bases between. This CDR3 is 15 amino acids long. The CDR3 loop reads CASSFPQGMNTEAFF. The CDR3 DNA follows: TGTGCCAGCAGCTTCCCGCAGGGCATGAACACTGAAGCTTTCTTT.

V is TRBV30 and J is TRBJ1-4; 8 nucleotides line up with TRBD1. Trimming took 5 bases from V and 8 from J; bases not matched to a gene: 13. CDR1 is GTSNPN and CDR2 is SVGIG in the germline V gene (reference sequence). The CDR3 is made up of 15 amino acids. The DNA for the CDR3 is TGTGCCTGGGCGAAAGACAGGGGATCAGGAGAAAAACTGTTTTTT. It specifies CAWAKDRGSGEKLFF.

CDR3 sequence (DNA): TGTGCCAGCAGTTCTACCGGGACAGCCCACGAGCAGTACTTC. Protein: CASSSTGTAHEQYF. The chain uses TRBV6-5 and TRBJ2-7, with 7 bases aligning to TRBD1. V shed 4 bases, J shed 5 bases, and the junction held 8 bases outside the gene matches. CDR1 is MNHEY, CDR2 SVGAGI, per germline. There are 14 residues in the CDR3.

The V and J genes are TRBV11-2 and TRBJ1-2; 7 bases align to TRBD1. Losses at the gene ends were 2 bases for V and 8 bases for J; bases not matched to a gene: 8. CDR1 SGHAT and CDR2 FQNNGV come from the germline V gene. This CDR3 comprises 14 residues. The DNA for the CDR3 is TGTGCCAGCAGCTTAAACAGGGGCCGTATCGGCTACACCTTC. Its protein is CASSLNRGRIGYTF.